The 27 T cell receptor beta chains below were found in one sample sequenced in a study of blood T cell repertoires in COVID-19. Generated by immunoSEQ multiplex PCR, the TCRdb table keeps only in-frame clones and is missing some. The sample shows roughly 140,000 clones, approximately 80% of them seen only once. The sequenced sample was peripheral blood. The receptors were gathered from a human donor in a cohort sampled during active COVID-19.

This clone has a single count. This chain links TRBV18 with TRBJ2-5, with TRBD1 matching 9 bases. Germline V gene lookup returns CDR1 KGHSH and CDR2 LQKENI. V lost 2 bases to trimming and J lost 5 bases; unmatched junction nucleotides: 9. The CDR3 covers 16 residues. The CDR3 is CASSPSQDRGGETQYF. The CDR3 nucleotides are TGTGCCAGCTCACCATCCCAGGACAGGGGAGGGGAGACCCAGTACTTC.

As regards this clone: This sample includes further DNA sequences coding for the same CDR3. V is TRBV18 and J is TRBJ1-4; D remains unclear. The CDR3 runs 13 residues. The V end lost 6 bases, the J end lost 5 bases, and 10 bases lay between the germline ends. Germline V gene sequence: CDR1 KGHSH, CDR2 LQKENI. The CDR3 here is CASSRGINEKLFF. CDR3 coding DNA: TGTGCCAGCTCCCGGGGTATAAATGAAAAACTGTTTTTT.

CDR3 sequence: CASSPSGTGKETQYF. Written as DNA, the CDR3 is TGTGCCAGCAGTCCCTCCGGGACTGGTAAAGAGACCCAGTACTTC. The chain uses TRBV27 and TRBJ2-5; perhaps TRBD2 as D (6 bases). Trimming removed 5 bases at V and 3 bases at J, with 16 bases between. In germline, CDR1 is MNHEY, CDR2 SMNVEV (reference sequence). The CDR3 totals 15 residues.

The chain carries TRBV9 and TRBJ1-1, with 10 bases aligning to TRBD1. The CDR3 is 14 amino acids. Germline CDR1 and CDR2: SGDLS and YYNGEE. Trimming removed 3 bases from V and 9 bases from J; junction bases left unmatched: 8. The CDR3 loop reads CASSAGTGDDKAFF. CDR3 nucleotide sequence: TGTGCCAGCAGCGCCGGGACAGGGGATGACAAAGCTTTCTTT.

The chain has TRBV30 and TRBJ1-1, with D hard to call. From germline, CDR1 is GTSNPN and CDR2 SVGIG (reference sequence). The V end was cut by 0 bases, the J end by 8 bases, with 13 bases between. The CDR3 has 13 amino acids. This CDR3 reads CAWSVSWGGEAFF. The DNA of the CDR3 is TGTGCCTGGAGTGTATCTTGGGGAGGCGAAGCTTTCTTT.

The rearrangement joins TRBV6-2 or TRBV6-3 to TRBJ1-2; TRBD1 aligns across 7 bases. This CDR3 is 15 amino acids long. V was pared by 5 bases and J by 8 bases, with 14 bases of the junction left unmatched. Germline V gene data show CDR1 as MNHEY and CDR2 as SVGEGT. For the CDR3, the DNA is TGTGCCAGCAGTACCCGACAGGGTTCAATAGGCGGCTACACCTTC. Translation gives CASSTRQGSIGGYTF.

This chain uses TRBV2 with TRBJ2-5; TRBD2 agrees at 15 bases. The CDR3 is 16 residues long. CDR1 is SNHLY and CDR2 is FYNNEI in the germline V gene. The trim removed 5 bases at V and 5 bases at J, leaving 6 bases unmatched. Written as DNA, the CDR3 is TGTGCCAGCAGTTCCGGACTAGCGGGGGGGTTTGAGACCCAGTACTTC. Translation gives CASSSGLAGGFETQYF.

CDR3 nucleotides: TGTGCCAGCAGCTTAGCCGCCGGCAGGGTGAACTATGGCTACACCTTC. Its protein is CASSLAAGRVNYGYTF. The chain combines TRBV7-2 with TRBJ1-2; TRBD1 is a possible D gene (5 bases). Trimming removed 0 bases at V and 2 bases at J, with 13 bases between. The CDR3 extends over 16 amino acids. The V gene's germline CDR1 is SGHTA and CDR2 FQGNSA.

The rearrangement links TRBV6-5 to TRBJ2-5, with 9 bases lining up with TRBD1. From germline, CDR1 is MNHEY and CDR2 SVGAGI. This CDR3 spans 14 amino acids. V was pared by 6 bases and J by 5 bases, with 7 bases of the junction left unmatched. Here the CDR3 reads CASSAQGAEETQYF. The CDR3 DNA is TGTGCCAGCAGCGCACAGGGGGCGGAGGAGACCCAGTACTTC.

The V call is TRBV6-5, the J call TRBJ1-2; 8 bases align to TRBD1. The germline gives CDR1 MNHEY, CDR2 SVGAGI. The CDR3 is 14 residues long. J gave up 7 bases and V 5 bases, and 9 bases lay outside the gene matches. The DNA of the CDR3 is TGTGCCAGCAGTCTATTCCACGGACAGGGTGGCTACACCTTC. This codes for CASSLFHGQGGYTF.

This chain connects TRBV9 to TRBJ1-2; TRBD1 agrees at 10 bases. Per germline, CDR1 SGDLS and CDR2 YYNGEE. Unmatched junction bases numbered 10, after V lost 3 bases and J lost 5 bases. The CDR3 consists of 16 residues. The CDR3 region is CASSDPGQGLPYGYTF. In nucleotides, the CDR3 is TGTGCCAGCAGCGACCCGGGACAGGGGCTCCCTTATGGCTACACCTTC.

The chain employs TRBV2 and TRBJ2-3, with TRBD2 identical over 8 bases. J was trimmed by 1 base and V by 6 bases; bases with no gene match: 6. The germline V gene encodes CDR1 SNHLY and CDR2 FYNNEI. This CDR3 spans 15 amino acids. The CDR3 DNA reads TGTGCCAGCAGGGCTAAGGGACTAGGCACAGATACGCAGTATTTT. Protein: CASRAKGLGTDTQYF.

This chain uses TRBV9 with TRBJ2-3; TRBD2 agrees at 8 bases. The CDR3 length is 15 residues. CDR1 is SGDLS and CDR2 is YYNGEE in the germline V gene. The junction had 1 base not matched to a gene; V was cut back by 0 bases and J by 1 base. The DNA for the CDR3 is TGTGCCAGCAGCGTAGAAGCGGGGGGCACAGATACGCAGTATTTT. It yields the protein CASSVEAGGTDTQYF. The whole variable domain, remainder taken from reference TRBV9 and TRBJ2-3, is DSGVTQTPKHLITATGQRVTLRCSPRSGDLSVYWYQQSLDQGLQFLIQYYNGEERAKGNILERFSAQQFPDLHSELNLSSLELGDSALYFCASSVEAGGTDTQYFGPGTRLTVL.

This clone was detected only once. The chain carries TRBV5-1 and TRBJ2-5; TRBD2 matches 8 bases. The germline V gene has CDR1 SGHRS and CDR2 YFSETQ. The CDR3 length is 14 residues. J lost 2 bases, V lost 4 bases, and 4 bases had no gene match. CDR3 sequence reads: CASSPGGGQETQYF. The CDR3 region has the DNA TGCGCCAGCAGCCCCGGGGGGGGTCAAGAGACCCAGTACTTC.

The genes are TRBV5-4 and TRBJ1-1; unclear D gene. The V and J ends lost 0 bases and 4 bases respectively, with 13 bases between them. This CDR3 is 15 amino acids long. CDR1 is SGHNT and CDR2 is YYREEE in the germline V gene (reference sequence). CDR3 DNA sequence: TGTGCCAGCAGCTTGGAAAGGGCGCGGGGCACTGAAGCTTTCTTT. It specifies CASSLERARGTEAFF.

The chain employs TRBV15 and TRBJ2-7; 10 bases match TRBD2. CDR3 length: 16 residues. The germline V gene encodes CDR1 LNHNV and CDR2 YYDKDF (reference sequence). V was pared by 0 bases and J by 3 bases, with 5 bases of the junction left unmatched. This CDR3 is CATSRDLAGDLYEQYF. CDR3 bases: TGTGCCACCAGCAGAGATCTAGCGGGGGACCTCTACGAGCAGTACTTC.

A single count supports this clone. The rearrangement links TRBV6-1 to TRBJ1-2; D ambiguous. Trimming took 1 base from V and 3 from J, leaving 9 bases between them. The CDR3 length is 14 residues. Germline V lookup: CDR1 MNHNS, CDR2 SASEGT. Written as DNA, the CDR3 is TGTGCCAGCAGTGAAGAAAGGAGAGACTATGGCTACACCTTC. Its protein is CASSEERRDYGYTF.

This clone was found once. V usage is TRBV5-6 and J usage is TRBJ2-2, with 10 bases matching TRBD1. V lost 3 bases, J lost 5 bases, and 4 bases stayed unmatched. This CDR3 is 15 amino acids long. Germline loops: CDR1 SGHDT, CDR2 YYEEEE. In DNA form, the CDR3 reads TGTGCCAGCAGCTCTCCGGACAGGGGGACCGGGGAGCTGTTTTTT. Amino acid sequence: CASSSPDRGTGELFF.

The chain couples TRBV9 to TRBJ1-1; 7 bases fit TRBD1. The CDR3 is 15 residues long. Germline V lookup: CDR1 SGDLS, CDR2 YYNGEE. The ends lost 0 bases at V and 9 bases at J; junction bases unmatched: 11. In nucleotides, the CDR3 is TGTGCCAGCAGCGTAGAGACAGGGTATGGGGATCAAGCTTTCTTT. Amino acids: CASSVETGYGDQAFF.

On this clone: This sample includes further DNA sequences coding for the same CDR3. V gene TRBV19 combines with J gene TRBJ2-7; 9 nucleotides match TRBD2. The CDR3 runs to 15 residues. Looked up from germline, CDR1 is LNHDA and CDR2 is SQIVND (reference sequence). The J segment lost 2 bases and the V segment lost 3 bases, leaving 5 bases of the junction unmatched. CDR3 sequence (DNA): TGTGCCAGTAGTATCGAGCTAGCGGGGCCCTACGAGCAGTACTTC. Amino acid sequence: CASSIELAGPYEQYF.

The chain uses TRBV5-4 and TRBJ2-5; 8 positions agree with TRBD2. The CDR3 length is 15 residues. The V segment lost 4 bases and the J segment 4 bases; nucleotides outside the gene matches: 9. Germline loops: CDR1 SGHNT, CDR2 YYREEE (reference sequence). Written as DNA, the CDR3 is TGTGCCAGCAGCGGTACGGGGGGGCTGACAGAGACCCAGTACTTC. This sequence encodes CASSGTGGLTETQYF.

The chain has TRBV5-4 and TRBJ2-1; a possible D gene is TRBD2 (5 bases). The CDR3 spans 13 residues. Trimming cost V 2 bases and J 7 bases, with 10 bases left between them. Germline CDR1 and CDR2: SGHNT and YYREEE (reference sequence). Written as DNA, the CDR3 is TGTGCCAGCAGCTTAGGACTCCTAAATGAGCAGTTCTTC. Its protein product is CASSLGLLNEQFF. Filled out from reference TRBV5-4 and TRBJ2-1, the complete variable domain reads ETGVTQSPTHLIKTRGQQVTLRCSSQSGHNTVSWYQQALGQGPQFIFQYYREEENGRGNFPPRFSGLQFPNYSSELNVNALELDDSALYLCASSLGLLNEQFFGPGTRLTVL.

Judged by abundance, this clone is medium-sized. The rearrangement joins TRBV4-3 to TRBJ2-7; 11 bases fit TRBD2. Germline loops: CDR1 LGHNA, CDR2 YSLEER. V shed 1 base and J 4 bases; nucleotides not matched to a gene: 12. CDR3 size: 18 residues. CDR3 nucleotides: TGCGCCAGCAGCCAAGTCCACCTAGCGGGGGGCCTCGGGTACGAGCAGTACTTC. Its protein product is CASSQVHLAGGLGYEQYF.

V and J are TRBV28 and TRBJ2-3; D uncertain. The CDR3 is 11 residues long. Germline V gives CDR1 MDHEN, CDR2 SYDVKM. With 7 bases removed from V and 7 bases from J, the gap between germline ends came to 9 bases. The CDR3 spells CASMSLNTQYF. The CDR3 DNA follows: TGTGCCAGCATGTCTCTAAATACGCAGTATTTT. Drawing the rest from reference TRBV28 and TRBJ2-3, the complete variable domain is DVKVTQSSRYLVKRTGEKVFLECVQDMDHENMFWYRQDPGLGLRLIYFSYDVKMKEKGDIPEGYSVSREKKERFSLILESASTNQTSMYLCASMSLNTQYFGPGTRLTVL.

This clone was picked up a small number of times. The chain recombines TRBV28 with TRBJ1-1; TRBD1 is a possible D gene (5 bases). V lost 1 base and J 3 bases, leaving 12 bases between the germline ends. Germline V lookup: CDR1 MDHEN, CDR2 SYDVKM. The length of the CDR3 is 15 residues. CDR3: CASSLLGLGDTEAFF. For the CDR3, the DNA is TGTGCCAGCAGTTTATTAGGCCTAGGGGACACTGAAGCTTTCTTT.

The rearrangement uses TRBV5-1 and TRBJ2-7; TRBD2 is a possible D gene (6 bases). CDR1 and CDR2 (germline): SGHRS, YFSETQ. The CDR3 consists of 15 residues. V lost 5 bases, J lost 5 bases, and 20 bases lay in between. The CDR3, as DNA: TGCGCCAGCAGTCCGGGGGTGGGTGTAGTTCACGAGCAGTACTTC. The encoded protein is CASSPGVGVVHEQYF.

This chain connects TRBV19 to TRBJ2-7, with TRBD2 matching over 12 bases. V lost 2 bases to trimming and J lost 3 bases; unmatched junction nucleotides: 8. The germline gives CDR1 LNHDA, CDR2 SQIVND (reference sequence). The CDR3 is made up of 17 amino acids. The CDR3 DNA is TGTGCCAGTAGTATACGGGCTAGCGGGGGGGCCTTCTACGAGCAGTACTTC. Its translation: CASSIRASGGAFYEQYF.